Listed below are T cell receptor beta chains from one sample, sequenced in a study of HIV-infected patients and healthy controls. TCRdb analysed the 5' RACE reads with MiXCR anew, one entry per CDR3 protein. The sample yields 50,000 to 80,000 distinct CDR3 sequences, 15% to 20% seen once. Sequences were obtained from CD4+ T cells from blood. The receptors originated from a human donor in good health. CDR3s include the opening cysteine and the closing phenylalanine or tryptophan. D genes are given only for firm matches. The size of a clone is reported for some rows only, either as once, few or many, or as a class for expanded clones.

d_call: TRBD2; v_call: TRBV9; clone_size: -; j_call: TRBJ2-3; cdr3_nt: TGTGCCAGCAGCGCCACGGGGGGGACTAGCGGGAGGATAGATACGCAGTATTTT; cdr3_aa: CASSATGGTSGRIDTQYF
d_call: -; v_call: TRBV12-3/TRBV12-4; clone_size: many; j_call: TRBJ1-3; cdr3_nt: TGTGCCAGCAGTTTAAGGCAGAACACCATATATTTT; cdr3_aa: CASSLRQNTIYF
d_call: TRBD1; v_call: TRBV27; clone_size: -; j_call: TRBJ1-1; cdr3_nt: TGTGCCAGCAGCCGGCTTCAGGGGGCTCTGCCCCCTAGGGCTGAAGCTTTCTTT; cdr3_aa: CASSRLQGALPPRAEAFF
d_call: TRBD1; v_call: TRBV11-2; clone_size: medium-sized; j_call: TRBJ2-7; cdr3_nt: TGTGCCAGCAGCTTCGGACAGGCCTACGAGCAGTACTTC; cdr3_aa: CASSFGQAYEQYF
d_call: -; v_call: TRBV6-4; clone_size: many; j_call: TRBJ2-2; cdr3_nt: TGTGCCAGCAGTCCGGGGAAGTACACCGGGGAGCTGTTTTTT; cdr3_aa: CASSPGKYTGELFF
d_call: -; v_call: TRBV18; clone_size: -; j_call: TRBJ1-1; cdr3_nt: TGTGCCAGCTCACCACAGGAGATGAACACTGAAGCTTTCTTT; cdr3_aa: CASSPQEMNTEAFF
d_call: -; v_call: TRBV29-1; clone_size: -; j_call: TRBJ2-5; cdr3_nt: TGCAGCGTTCCCACGGGGGCCCAAGAGACCCAGTACTTC; cdr3_aa: CSVPTGAQETQYF
d_call: TRBD2; v_call: TRBV7-3; clone_size: many; j_call: TRBJ2-3; cdr3_nt: TGTGCCAGCAGCCCTAGCGGTCCCACAGATACGCAGTATTTT; cdr3_aa: CASSPSGPTDTQYF
d_call: -; v_call: TRBV20-1; clone_size: -; j_call: TRBJ2-3; cdr3_nt: TGCAGTGCTAGAGATGGAGCCCGGATTAGCACAGATACGCAGTATTTT; cdr3_aa: CSARDGARISTDTQYF
d_call: -; v_call: TRBV7-3; clone_size: -; j_call: TRBJ1-1; cdr3_nt: TGTGCCAGCAGCTCACAGAGCAACACTGAAGCTTTCTTT; cdr3_aa: CASSSQSNTEAFF
d_call: TRBD1; v_call: TRBV19; clone_size: once; j_call: TRBJ1-5; cdr3_nt: TGTGCCAGTAGTATAGTGAGGCAGGGGGACCCAGCCCAGCATTTT; cdr3_aa: CASSIVRQGDPAQHF
d_call: -; v_call: TRBV29-1; clone_size: many; j_call: TRBJ1-4; cdr3_nt: TGCAGCGCAAGAGAGAGTGAAAAACTGTTTTTT; cdr3_aa: CSARESEKLFF
d_call: -; v_call: TRBV6-5; clone_size: few; j_call: TRBJ2-3; cdr3_nt: TGTGCCAGCAGTAGGGAGGTTAACCGTAGGCAGTATTTT; cdr3_aa: CASSREVNRRQYF
d_call: TRBD2; v_call: TRBV12-3/TRBV12-4; clone_size: -; j_call: TRBJ2-2; cdr3_nt: TGTGCCAGCAGTTCCCCGGGACTAGCGGGAACCGGGGAGCTGTTTTTT; cdr3_aa: CASSSPGLAGTGELFF
d_call: TRBD1; v_call: TRBV20-1; clone_size: -; j_call: TRBJ1-1; cdr3_nt: TGCAGTGCTGAAAAACTAGGGGGCTTCGACACTGAAGCTTTCTTT; cdr3_aa: CSAEKLGGFDTEAFF
d_call: TRBD1; v_call: TRBV27; clone_size: few; j_call: TRBJ2-6; cdr3_nt: TGTGCCAGCAGTTCCCGACAGGGGACGGGGGCCAACGTCCTGACTTTC; cdr3_aa: CASSSRQGTGANVLTF
d_call: TRBD2; v_call: TRBV4-2; clone_size: many; j_call: TRBJ2-7; cdr3_nt: TGTGCCAGCAGCCAAGATGCGGGGGGCGAGCAGTACTTC; cdr3_aa: CASSQDAGGEQYF
d_call: -; v_call: TRBV29-1; clone_size: few; j_call: TRBJ2-7; cdr3_nt: TGCAGCGTTGTGCGTCCAGGTGGGGAGCAGTACTTC; cdr3_aa: CSVVRPGGEQYF
d_call: -; v_call: TRBV5-1; clone_size: many; j_call: TRBJ1-2; cdr3_nt: TGCGCCAGCAGCGTAGGGACGGAGAACTATGGCTACACCTTC; cdr3_aa: CASSVGTENYGYTF
d_call: TRBD1; v_call: TRBV13; clone_size: -; j_call: TRBJ1-2; cdr3_nt: TGTGCCAGCAGCCTCCCCGTCGGCAGGGGGCTAAGCTACACCTTC; cdr3_aa: CASSLPVGRGLSYTF
d_call: TRBD1; v_call: TRBV11-2; clone_size: many; j_call: TRBJ2-5; cdr3_nt: TGTGCCAGCAGCACTGGACAGGGGACAGAGACCCAGTACTTC; cdr3_aa: CASSTGQGTETQYF
d_call: -; v_call: TRBV4-1; clone_size: -; j_call: TRBJ2-7; cdr3_nt: TGCGCCAGCAGCCAAGGAAACACGGGCACCGAGCAGTACTTC; cdr3_aa: CASSQGNTGTEQYF
d_call: -; v_call: TRBV10-3; clone_size: -; j_call: TRBJ2-2; cdr3_nt: TGTGCCATCAAACAGGCGGGCACCGGGGAGCTGTTTTTT; cdr3_aa: CAIKQAGTGELFF
d_call: TRBD2; v_call: TRBV3-1; clone_size: many; j_call: TRBJ2-7; cdr3_nt: TGTGCCAGCAGCCTTGGCGGGGGCTACGAGCAGTACTTC; cdr3_aa: CASSLGGGYEQYF
d_call: TRBD1; v_call: TRBV29-1; clone_size: -; j_call: TRBJ2-3; cdr3_nt: TGCAGCTCCGGACAGGGAGTTACAGATACGCAGTATTTT; cdr3_aa: CSSGQGVTDTQYF
d_call: TRBD1; v_call: TRBV18; clone_size: many; j_call: TRBJ2-4; cdr3_nt: TGTGCCAGCTCAGCAGAGACAGGGATGTTTGTAAACATTCAGTACTTC; cdr3_aa: CASSAETGMFVNIQYF
d_call: TRBD2; v_call: TRBV20-1; clone_size: few; j_call: TRBJ2-3; cdr3_nt: TGCAGTTCTGAATTAGGACTAGCGGGGTCAGGAGATACGCAGTATTTT; cdr3_aa: CSSELGLAGSGDTQYF
d_call: -; v_call: TRBV5-6; clone_size: few; j_call: TRBJ1-5; cdr3_nt: TGTGCCAGCAGCTTGTACCACGGCTTTAATCAGCCCCAGCATTTT; cdr3_aa: CASSLYHGFNQPQHF
d_call: -; v_call: TRBV20-1; clone_size: many; j_call: TRBJ2-3; cdr3_nt: TGCAGTGCGCCCCCAGCGGAGCTAGGCACAGATACGCAGTATTTT; cdr3_aa: CSAPPAELGTDTQYF
d_call: -; v_call: TRBV3-1; clone_size: -; j_call: TRBJ1-4; cdr3_nt: TGTGCCAGCAGCCAAGGGTCGGATGAAAAACTGTTTTTT; cdr3_aa: CASSQGSDEKLFF
d_call: TRBD1; v_call: TRBV6-5; clone_size: many; j_call: TRBJ1-2; cdr3_nt: TGTGCCAGCAGTACCTTACAGGGGGCTAACTATGGCTACACCTTC; cdr3_aa: CASSTLQGANYGYTF
d_call: -; v_call: TRBV4-1; clone_size: -; j_call: TRBJ2-6; cdr3_nt: TGCGCCAGCAGCCAAGCTCCACCTCATTCCTCTGGGGCCAACGTCCTGACTTTC; cdr3_aa: CASSQAPPHSSGANVLTF
d_call: -; v_call: TRBV15; clone_size: few; j_call: TRBJ1-1; cdr3_nt: TGTGCCACCAGCAAGGGTGAGGGAGCTGAAGCTTTCTTT; cdr3_aa: CATSKGEGAEAFF
d_call: -; v_call: TRBV2; clone_size: -; j_call: TRBJ1-6; cdr3_nt: TGTGCCAGCAGTGCCGAACAGCAGTATAATTCACCCCTCCACTTT; cdr3_aa: CASSAEQQYNSPLHF
d_call: TRBD1; v_call: TRBV10-3; clone_size: many; j_call: TRBJ1-1; cdr3_nt: TGTGCCATCAGTGAGTCCGGACAGGGGGCAACGGCTTTCTTT; cdr3_aa: CAISESGQGATAFF
d_call: TRBD2; v_call: TRBV12-3/TRBV12-4; clone_size: many; j_call: TRBJ2-3; cdr3_nt: TGTGCCAGCATCATGACTAGCGGCCGAATCACAGATACGCAGTATTTT; cdr3_aa: CASIMTSGRITDTQYF
d_call: TRBD1; v_call: TRBV5-4; clone_size: many; j_call: TRBJ2-6; cdr3_nt: TGTGCCAGCAGAGGACAGGGGCCCTCTGGGGCCAACGTCCTGACTTTC; cdr3_aa: CASRGQGPSGANVLTF
d_call: -; v_call: TRBV9; clone_size: few; j_call: TRBJ2-3; cdr3_nt: TGTGCCAGCAGCGTCCCCCGGGACAACACAGATACGCAGTATTTT; cdr3_aa: CASSVPRDNTDTQYF
d_call: -; v_call: TRBV5-4; clone_size: -; j_call: TRBJ2-3; cdr3_nt: TGTGCCAGCAGCGGGTTTGAGGCCGGTGGGCCAGATACGCAGTATTTT; cdr3_aa: CASSGFEAGGPDTQYF
d_call: -; v_call: TRBV7-9; clone_size: few; j_call: TRBJ1-2; cdr3_nt: TGTGCCAGCAGCCGAGCGGGACATTCGTTCTATGGCTACACCTTC; cdr3_aa: CASSRAGHSFYGYTF
d_call: -; v_call: TRBV29-1; clone_size: few; j_call: TRBJ1-1; cdr3_nt: TGCAGCGTTGGCCGAGGACTCCGGGATGAAGCTTTCTTT; cdr3_aa: CSVGRGLRDEAFF
d_call: TRBD2; v_call: TRBV19; clone_size: few; j_call: TRBJ2-7; cdr3_nt: TGTGCCAGTAGTATTGGGACTAGCGGATCCGAGCAGTACTTC; cdr3_aa: CASSIGTSGSEQYF
d_call: -; v_call: TRBV12-3/TRBV12-4; clone_size: few; j_call: TRBJ2-5; cdr3_nt: TGTGCCAGCACCCGGGACTGGCAAGAGACCCAGTACTTC; cdr3_aa: CASTRDWQETQYF
d_call: -; v_call: TRBV2; clone_size: -; j_call: TRBJ2-3; cdr3_nt: TGTGCCAGCAGCCGAATGCAGGGGACAGATACGCAGTATTTT; cdr3_aa: CASSRMQGTDTQYF
d_call: -; v_call: TRBV6-5; clone_size: -; j_call: TRBJ2-5; cdr3_nt: TGTGCCAGCAACCAGGGGCCTGGGACCCAGTACTTC; cdr3_aa: CASNQGPGTQYF
d_call: TRBD2; v_call: TRBV10-3; clone_size: few; j_call: TRBJ2-7; cdr3_nt: TGTGCCATCAGGCTAGCGGGCTCCTACGAGCAGTACTTC; cdr3_aa: CAIRLAGSYEQYF
d_call: TRBD1; v_call: TRBV12-3/TRBV12-4; clone_size: -; j_call: TRBJ2-5; cdr3_nt: TGTGCCAGCAGTACAGGGGATCAAGAGACCCAGTACTTC; cdr3_aa: CASSTGDQETQYF
d_call: TRBD2; v_call: TRBV7-2; clone_size: -; j_call: TRBJ2-1; cdr3_nt: TGTGCCAGCAGCCGCCGTGGAGCGGGGGGTTACAATGAGCAGTTCTTC; cdr3_aa: CASSRRGAGGYNEQFF
d_call: -; v_call: TRBV11-1; clone_size: few; j_call: TRBJ1-1; cdr3_nt: TGTGCCAGCAGCTTTCTTGCACAGGGGAACACTGAAGCTTTCTTT; cdr3_aa: CASSFLAQGNTEAFF
d_call: -; v_call: TRBV10-1; clone_size: -; j_call: TRBJ2-1; cdr3_nt: TGCGCCAGCAGTCGTTGGAAAGACAATGAGCAGTTCTTC; cdr3_aa: CASSRWKDNEQFF
d_call: -; v_call: TRBV6-2/TRBV6-3; clone_size: -; j_call: TRBJ1-2; cdr3_nt: TGTGCCAGCAGTTACGACAGCAACTATGGCTACACCTTC; cdr3_aa: CASSYDSNYGYTF
d_call: -; v_call: TRBV3-1; clone_size: -; j_call: TRBJ1-4; cdr3_nt: TGTGCCAGCAGCCAAGACGGTGAAAAACTGTTTTTT; cdr3_aa: CASSQDGEKLFF
d_call: -; v_call: TRBV20-1; clone_size: many; j_call: TRBJ2-1; cdr3_nt: TGCAGTGCTAGGGGGGGGCCTAACAATGAGCAGTTCTTC; cdr3_aa: CSARGGPNNEQFF
d_call: -; v_call: TRBV5-5; clone_size: few; j_call: TRBJ1-1; cdr3_nt: TGTGCCAGCAGCGTAGGGACGGGGACTGAAGCTTTCTTT; cdr3_aa: CASSVGTGTEAFF
d_call: TRBD1; v_call: TRBV3-1; clone_size: -; j_call: TRBJ2-7; cdr3_nt: TGTGCCAGCAGCCAAAACAGGGGCTACGAGCAGTACTTC; cdr3_aa: CASSQNRGYEQYF
d_call: -; v_call: TRBV10-3; clone_size: -; j_call: TRBJ1-3; cdr3_nt: TGTGCCATCAGTAGTTTCGGACAGTCTAGCTCTGGAAACACCATATATTTT; cdr3_aa: CAISSFGQSSSGNTIYF
d_call: -; v_call: TRBV5-6; clone_size: many; j_call: TRBJ1-5; cdr3_nt: TGTGCCAGCAGCTTGAACCCGACCCAAGGTCAGCCCCAGCATTTT; cdr3_aa: CASSLNPTQGQPQHF
d_call: -; v_call: TRBV2; clone_size: few; j_call: TRBJ1-5; cdr3_nt: TGTGCCAGCAGTGAGGGCAATCAGCCCCAGCATTTT; cdr3_aa: CASSEGNQPQHF
d_call: -; v_call: TRBV24-1; clone_size: many; j_call: TRBJ2-1; cdr3_nt: TGTGCCACCAGTGTTCCTGAGATGAATGAGCAGTTCTTC; cdr3_aa: CATSVPEMNEQFF
d_call: TRBD1; v_call: TRBV5-6; clone_size: -; j_call: TRBJ2-7; cdr3_nt: TGTGCCAGCAGCTTGGTCAAGACAGGGGAGTACTTC; cdr3_aa: CASSLVKTGEYF